The 27 T cell receptor beta chains reported below all come from one sample, sequenced in a study of blood T cell repertoires in COVID-19. This table comes from immunoSEQ multiplex PCR, and its TCRdb copy is limited to in-frame clones, with some not included. The sample has about 180,000 clones; approximately 80% are singletons. Source material: PBMCs or T cells enriched from blood (not recorded which). The receptors were sampled from a man over 45 who had recovered from COVID-19.

The rearrangement uses TRBV3-1 (or the pseudogene TRBV3-2) and TRBJ2-2; 7 bases fit TRBD1. V lost 5 bases and J lost 4; bases outside the gene matches: 10. The CDR3 has 16 amino acids. Germline assignment: CDR1 LGHDT and CDR2 YNNKEL (reference sequence). CDR3 amino acids: CASSIQTGRPTGELFF. For the CDR3, the DNA is TGTGCCAGCAGCATACAGACAGGGCGCCCCACCGGGGAGCTGTTTTTT.

The chain has TRBV5-1 and TRBJ1-2; D call uncertain. The CDR3 totals 14 residues. Trimming stripped 0 bases from V and 4 bases from J, with 10 bases between. The germline V gene encodes CDR1 SGHRS and CDR2 YFSETQ. The DNA for the CDR3 is TGCGCCAGCAGCTTGGGCGGGGAGCTCTATGGCTACACCTTC. Its protein product is CASSLGGELYGYTF.

The J gene is TRBJ1-1, the V gene TRBV6-5, with TRBD1 matching over 9 bases. This CDR3 region has 13 residues. V lost 6 bases, J lost 5 bases, and 4 bases stayed unmatched. Germline V lookup: CDR1 MNHEY, CDR2 SVGAGI. CDR3 residues: CASRRDRATEAFF. Written as DNA, the CDR3 is TGTGCCAGCAGGAGGGACAGGGCAACTGAAGCTTTCTTT.

This clone came up a few times. This chain links TRBV15 with TRBJ1-1, with a weak D call TRBD1 (6 bases). The CDR3 runs to 15 residues. Germline V gives CDR1 LNHNV, CDR2 YYDKDF (reference sequence). Trimming removed 3 bases at V and 1 base at J, with 12 bases between. The CDR3 DNA reads TGTGCCACCAGCAGGGGCCCGGGACAGAACACTGAAGCTTTCTTT. It is translated as CATSRGPGQNTEAFF.

The CDR3 coding sequence is TGTGCCTGGAACTGGTTGAACACCGGGGAGCTGTTTTTT. Residues: CAWNWLNTGELFF. The V gene is TRBV30, the J gene TRBJ2-2; D remains unclear. Per the germline V gene, CDR1 is GTSNPN and CDR2 is SVGIG (reference sequence). The V and J ends lost 4 bases and 1 base respectively, with 7 bases between them. The CDR3 runs to 13 residues.

This clone came up once. The chain uses TRBV9 and TRBJ2-2; 8 bases map to TRBD1. V shed 4 bases and J 2 bases; nucleotides not matched to a gene: 7. Germline-derived CDR1 and CDR2 are SGDLS and YYNGEE. This CDR3 region has 16 residues. CDR3 in DNA: TGTGCCAGCAGCCCAACGGACAGGGTAAACACCGGGGAGCTGTTTTTT. Protein product: CASSPTDRVNTGELFF.

The J gene is TRBJ1-4, the V gene TRBV19; D gene unclear. Germline V gene lookup returns CDR1 LNHDA and CDR2 SQIVND (reference sequence). This CDR3 comprises 13 residues. V was cut by 3 bases and J by 8 bases, with 10 bases left in between. DNA of the CDR3: TGTGCCAGTAGTATTATGCCCGGGGAAAAACTGTTTTTT. This codes for CASSIMPGEKLFF.

This chain joins TRBV28 and TRBJ2-7, with D perhaps matching TRBD1 (6 bases). V shed 5 bases and J shed 2 bases, with 13 bases lying between them. The CDR3 contains 14 residues. Germline CDR1 reads MDHEN; CDR2 reads SYDVKM. The CDR3 protein is CASSLGTPTYEQYF. The CDR3 nucleotides are TGTGCCAGCAGTCTAGGGACACCAACCTACGAGCAGTACTTC. The variable domain in full, completed from reference TRBV28 and TRBJ2-7, reads DVKVTQSSRYLVKRTGEKVFLECVQDMDHENMFWYRQDPGLGLRLIYFSYDVKMKEKGDIPEGYSVSREKKERFSLILESASTNQTSMYLCASSLGTPTYEQYFGPGTRLTVT.

The sample holds one count of this clone. This chain uses TRBV19 with TRBJ1-1; tentative D call: TRBD1 (6 bases). V gave up 4 bases and J gave up 0 bases, with 6 bases separating them. The CDR3 has 13 residues. Per germline, CDR1 LNHDA and CDR2 SQIVND (reference sequence). The DNA of the CDR3 is TGTGCCAGTAGTACAGGGGTGAACACTGAAGCTTTCTTT. It translates to CASSTGVNTEAFF.

The V gene is TRBV30, the J gene TRBJ1-4; D unresolved. Trimming removed 3 bases at V and 2 bases at J, with 10 bases between. The germline gives CDR1 GTSNPN, CDR2 SVGIG (reference sequence). The CDR3 covers 14 residues. CDR3 sequence: CAWSAAVTNEKLFF. CDR3 DNA sequence: TGTGCCTGGAGCGCAGCGGTTACTAATGAAAAACTGTTTTTT. The full variable domain, with the rest looked up from reference TRBV30 and TRBJ1-4, is SQTIHQWPATLVQPVGSPLSLECTVEGTSNPNLYWYRQAAGRGLQLLFYSVGIGQISSEVPQNLSASRPQDRQFILSSKKLLLSDSGFYLCAWSAAVTNEKLFFGSGTQLSVL.

The chain employs TRBV15 and TRBJ2-7; no clear D. The ends were cut back, 2 bases at V and 2 bases at J, with 7 bases in the middle. CDR1 and CDR2 from the germline V gene are LNHNV and YYDKDF (reference sequence). CDR3 length equals 13 residues. In DNA, the CDR3 is TGTGCCACCAGCAGAAGACAAGCCTACGAGCAGTACTTC. Amino acids: CATSRRQAYEQYF.

The genes are TRBV10-3 and TRBJ1-5; 10 bases are shared with TRBD1. CDR1 and CDR2 (germline): ENHRY, SYGVKD. The CDR3 covers 16 residues. V lost 7 bases to trimming and J lost 3 bases; unmatched junction nucleotides: 9. CDR3 DNA: TGTGCCATCACATCCGGGACAGGGGTAGACAATCAGCCCCAGCATTTT. This codes for CAITSGTGVDNQPQHF.

The CDR3 sequence is CASRRQGSGNTIYF. In nucleotides, the CDR3 is TGTGCCAGTAGGCGCCAGGGGTCTGGAAACACCATATATTTT. The chain has TRBV19 and TRBJ1-3, with D possibly matching TRBD1 (6 bases). This CDR3 has 14 amino acids. From germline, CDR1 is LNHDA and CDR2 SQIVND (reference sequence). The germline V and J ends were trimmed by 6 bases and 1 base, with 10 bases remaining between them.

The chain couples TRBV4-2 to TRBJ2-1; 7 bases agree with TRBD2. CDR3 length: 16 residues. V lost 0 bases to trimming and J lost 9 bases; unmatched junction nucleotides: 11. Germline-derived CDR1 and CDR2 are LGHNA and YNFKEQ. The CDR3 DNA is TGTGCCAGCAGCCAAGATGGGACTATGATCATGGGTGAGCAGTTCTTC. Translated, it gives CASSQDGTMIMGEQFF.

The chain uses TRBV5-1 and TRBJ2-3; 9 bases match TRBD2. Germline V gene data show CDR1 as SGHRS and CDR2 as YFSETQ. This CDR3 is built from 16 residues. Losses at the gene ends were 5 bases for V and 0 bases for J; bases not matched to a gene: 7. The CDR3 sequence is CASRASGATSTDTQYF. As DNA, the CDR3 is TGCGCCAGCAGAGCTAGCGGGGCAACTAGCACAGATACGCAGTATTTT.

The V gene is TRBV11-2, the J gene TRBJ1-6; no definite D call. The CDR3 has 13 residues. CDR1 and CDR2 (germline): SGHAT, FQNNGV. Trimming pared 2 bases from V and 7 bases from J, leaving 6 bases between. CDR3 nucleotide sequence: TGTGCCAGCAGCTTAACAGAGAATTCACCCCTCCACTTT. Its translation is CASSLTENSPLHF.

J is TRBJ2-7 and V is TRBV2; 7 nucleotides agree with TRBD1. V shed 2 bases, J shed 13 bases, and the junction held 8 bases outside the gene matches. CDR1 and CDR2 from the germline V gene are SNHLY and FYNNEI. CDR3 size: 12 residues. The CDR3 protein is CASSEQGQTRYF. CDR3 coding DNA: TGTGCCAGCAGTGAACAGGGACAGACGAGATACTTC.

V gene TRBV3-1 (or the pseudogene TRBV3-2) combines with J gene TRBJ2-2; D is perhaps TRBD2 (6 bases). Germline assignment: CDR1 LGHDT and CDR2 YNNKEL (reference sequence). The CDR3 contains 16 residues. Deletions cut 0 bases from V and 1 base from J, with 9 bases between. CDR3 sequence: CASSQDRRGNTGELFF. The CDR3 nucleotides are TGTGCCAGCAGCCAAGATAGGCGGGGGAACACCGGGGAGCTGTTTTTT.

The chain uses TRBV9 and TRBJ2-7, with D tentatively TRBD1 (5 bases). Germline V gives CDR1 SGDLS, CDR2 YYNGEE. This CDR3 has 15 amino acids. With 3 bases removed from V and 7 bases from J, the gap between germline ends came to 20 bases. The CDR3 sequence: CASSGVGSRSGEQYF. CDR3 in DNA: TGTGCCAGCAGCGGAGTAGGCAGCCGATCAGGGGAGCAGTACTTC.

This chain links TRBV5-5 with TRBJ1-1; D unclear. From germline, CDR1 is SGHKS and CDR2 YYEKEE (reference sequence). Trimming pared 4 bases from V and 8 bases from J, leaving 15 bases between. The CDR3 runs 13 residues. Written as DNA, the CDR3 is TGTGCCAGCAGCCCGGAATATTTGGGCGAAGCTTTCTTT. It translates to CASSPEYLGEAFF.

This clone was counted a few times. The chain couples TRBV29-1 to TRBJ2-5, with 9 bases lining up with TRBD1. Germline CDR1 SQVTM, CDR2 ANQGSEA. This CDR3 is 17 amino acids long. Unmatched junction bases numbered 17, after V lost 7 bases and J lost 2 bases. The chain's CDR3 is CSAKDRGVFVQQETQYF. DNA of the CDR3: TGCAGCGCTAAAGACAGGGGGGTCTTCGTACAGCAAGAGACCCAGTACTTC.

This chain uses TRBV11-2 with TRBJ1-3; weak D call: TRBD1 (5 bases). CDR1 is SGHAT and CDR2 is FQNNGV in the germline V gene. The CDR3 loop spans 15 amino acids. Trimming stripped 4 bases from V and 0 bases from J, with 10 bases between. The CDR3 DNA reads as TGTGCCAGCAGCTCACAGGTCGACTCTGGAAACACCATATATTTT. This translates into CASSSQVDSGNTIYF.

The chain has TRBV4-1 and TRBJ2-7; 9 bases agree with TRBD1. V dropped 3 bases and J dropped 6; count of bases not matched to a gene: 6. The CDR3 totals 14 residues. Germline loops: CDR1 MGHRA, CDR2 YSYEKL. CDR3 residues: CASSQDRGGSEQYF. DNA for the CDR3: TGCGCCAGCAGCCAGGACAGGGGAGGTTCCGAGCAGTACTTC.

The chain is built from TRBV15 and TRBJ1-3, with D unresolved. The germline gives CDR1 LNHNV, CDR2 YYDKDF (reference sequence). The CDR3 runs 16 residues. V was shortened by 0 bases and J by 0 bases, with 9 bases between the two germline ends. CDR3 sequence: CATSRDGMSSGNTIYF. The CDR3 nucleotides are TGTGCCACCAGCAGAGATGGTATGAGCTCTGGAAACACCATATATTTT.

The chain links TRBV5-1 to TRBJ1-1; 8 nucleotides line up with TRBD1. The CDR3 contains 15 residues. From germline, CDR1 is SGHRS and CDR2 YFSETQ. The V and J ends lost 2 bases and 1 base, in that order; junction bases with no gene match: 4. CDR3 residues: CASSFYGTGNTEAFF. CDR3 nucleotides: TGCGCCAGCAGCTTCTACGGGACAGGGAACACTGAAGCTTTCTTT.

This sequence joins TRBV6-1 and TRBJ1-2; D is perhaps TRBD1 (5 bases). The germline V and J ends were trimmed by 1 base and 4 bases, with 7 bases remaining between them. Germline CDR1 and CDR2: MNHNS and SASEGT. The CDR3 length is 13 residues. CDR3 protein: CASSEGTTYGYTF. CDR3 sequence (DNA): TGTGCCAGCAGTGAAGGGACAACCTATGGCTACACCTTC.

The chain links TRBV18 to TRBJ1-3, with D hard to call. Trimming cost V 3 bases and J 4 bases, with 7 bases left between them. Germline-derived CDR1 and CDR2 are KGHSH and LQKENI. The CDR3 spans 13 residues. CDR3 DNA: TGTGCCAGCTCACCGTCGACAGGAAACACCATATATTTT. It translates to CASSPSTGNTIYF.